This TCR beta chain appears in the sequencing data of a study of blood T cells in healthy people across ages. Trimming cost V 3 bases and J 2 bases, with 11 bases left between them. The CDR3 extends over 15 amino acids. Germline V CDR1 and CDR2: SGDLS, YYNGEE. With a J-beta primer mix and a sample-barcoded 5' primer, a second PCR ran about 7 to 12 cycles. TCRdb independently ran MiXCR on the 5' RACE reads; one entry per CDR3 protein. This sample has about 1.1 million distinct CDR3 sequences, with more than 30% found just once. Input material: blood. The TCR originated in a man younger than 30 in good health. V and J are TRBV9 and TRBJ1-4; D is unresolved. CDR3 sequence reads: CASSGGKGTNEKLFF. CDR3 sequence (DNA): TGTGCCAGCAGCGGGGGTAAAGGGACTAATGAAAAACTGTTTTTT.